This record looks at one TCR beta chain sequence and its context. The method was immunoSEQ multiplex PCR; TCRdb's version includes in-frame clones alone and lacks a portion of them. The table has about 70,000 clones, roughly 89% seen once; the top ten hold approximately 0.4%. This record belongs to a study of technical replicates of blood from a few donors. V lost 2 bases and J 2 bases, leaving 10 bases between the germline ends. The CDR3 runs to 15 residues. The germline CDR1 and CDR2 sequences are MDHEN and SYDVKM. V gene TRBV28 combines with J gene TRBJ1-3; D remains ambiguous. This receptor was taken from a human donor in good health. The sequenced material came from T cells isolated from PBMCs. CDR3 in amino acids: CASSLGPYTGNTIYF. The CDR3 region has the DNA TGTGCCAGCAGTTTAGGGCCTTACACTGGAAACACCATATATTTT.